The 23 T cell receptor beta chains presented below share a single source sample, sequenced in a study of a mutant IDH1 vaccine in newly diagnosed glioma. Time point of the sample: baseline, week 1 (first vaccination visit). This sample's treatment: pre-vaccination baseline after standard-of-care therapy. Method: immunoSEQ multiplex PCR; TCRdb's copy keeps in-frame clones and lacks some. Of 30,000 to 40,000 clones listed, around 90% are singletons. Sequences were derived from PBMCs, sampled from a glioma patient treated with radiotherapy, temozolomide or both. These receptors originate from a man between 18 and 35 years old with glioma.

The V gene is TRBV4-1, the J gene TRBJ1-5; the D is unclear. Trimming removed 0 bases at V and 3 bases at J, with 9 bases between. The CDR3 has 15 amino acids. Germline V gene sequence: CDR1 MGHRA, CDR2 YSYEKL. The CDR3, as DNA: TGCGCCAGCAGCCAAGACTCCTTTTCCAATCAGCCCCAGCATTTT. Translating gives CASSQDSFSNQPQHF.

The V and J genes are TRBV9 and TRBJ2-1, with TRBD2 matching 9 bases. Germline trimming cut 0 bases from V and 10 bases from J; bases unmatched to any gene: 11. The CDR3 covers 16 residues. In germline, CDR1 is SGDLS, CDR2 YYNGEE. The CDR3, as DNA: TGTGCCAGCAGCGTAGGGGGAGCGGGAGGTCGGGGAGAGCAGTTCTTC. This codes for CASSVGGAGGRGEQFF.

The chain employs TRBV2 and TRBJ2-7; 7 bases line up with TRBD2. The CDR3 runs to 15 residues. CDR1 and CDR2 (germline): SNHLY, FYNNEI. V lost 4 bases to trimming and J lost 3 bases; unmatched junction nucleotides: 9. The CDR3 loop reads CASSVQAGALYEQYF. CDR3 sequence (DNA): TGTGCCAGCAGTGTACAGGCGGGAGCGCTCTACGAGCAGTACTTC.

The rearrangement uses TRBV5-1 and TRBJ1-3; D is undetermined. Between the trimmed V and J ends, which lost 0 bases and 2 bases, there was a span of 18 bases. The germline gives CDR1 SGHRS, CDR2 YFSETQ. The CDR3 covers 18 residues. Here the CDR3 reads CASSLVRATLAPGNTIYF. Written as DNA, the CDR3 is TGCGCCAGCAGCTTGGTGAGGGCGACGCTGGCTCCTGGAAACACCATATATTTT.

The CDR3, as DNA: TGTGCCAGCAGCTTAGGGCCCAGCAACTACGAGCAGTACTTC. This encodes CASSLGPSNYEQYF. The rearrangement joins TRBV7-2 to TRBJ2-7; D not certain. CDR3 length: 14 amino acids. The V and J ends lost 1 base and 3 bases respectively, with 10 bases between them. Germline V gene sequence: CDR1 SGHTA, CDR2 FQGNSA.

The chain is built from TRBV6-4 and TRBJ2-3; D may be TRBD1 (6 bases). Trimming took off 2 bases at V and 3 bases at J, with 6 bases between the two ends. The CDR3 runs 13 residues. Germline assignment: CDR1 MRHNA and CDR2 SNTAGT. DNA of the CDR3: TGTGCCAGCAGTGACAGGGGGACAGATACGCAGTATTTT. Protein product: CASSDRGTDTQYF.

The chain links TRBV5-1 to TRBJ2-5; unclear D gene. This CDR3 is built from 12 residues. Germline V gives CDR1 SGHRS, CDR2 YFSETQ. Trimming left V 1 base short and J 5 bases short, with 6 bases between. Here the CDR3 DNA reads TGCGCCAGCAGCTTGTCGCGCGAGACCCAGTACTTC. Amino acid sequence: CASSLSRETQYF.

CDR3 protein: CASSLGLVDEQYF. CDR3 DNA sequence: TGCGCCAGCAGCCTAGGACTTGTCGACGAGCAGTACTTC. V usage is TRBV4-1 and J usage is TRBJ2-7, with D tentatively TRBD2 (5 bases). Germline V gene data show CDR1 as MGHRA and CDR2 as YSYEKL. The CDR3 length is 13 residues. The V end was cut by 4 bases, the J end by 5 bases, with 12 bases between.

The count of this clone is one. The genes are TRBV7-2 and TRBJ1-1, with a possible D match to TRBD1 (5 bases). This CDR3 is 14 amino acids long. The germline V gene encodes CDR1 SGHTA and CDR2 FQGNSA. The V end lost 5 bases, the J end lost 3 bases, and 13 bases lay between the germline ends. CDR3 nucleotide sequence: TGTGCCAGCAGCCCCGGGACCGTATACACTGAAGCTTTCTTT. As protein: CASSPGTVYTEAFF.

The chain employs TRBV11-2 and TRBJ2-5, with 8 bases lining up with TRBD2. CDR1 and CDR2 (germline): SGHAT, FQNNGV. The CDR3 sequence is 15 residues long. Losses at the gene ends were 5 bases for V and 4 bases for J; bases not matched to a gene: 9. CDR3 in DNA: TGTGCCAGCAGCCTCCACTCCGGGGGGGCAGAGACCCAGTACTTC. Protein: CASSLHSGGAETQYF.

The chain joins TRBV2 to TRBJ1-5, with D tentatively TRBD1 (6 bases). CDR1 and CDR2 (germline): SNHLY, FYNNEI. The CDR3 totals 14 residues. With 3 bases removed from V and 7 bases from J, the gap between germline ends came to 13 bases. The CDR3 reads CASSDTGRYQPQHF. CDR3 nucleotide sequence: TGTGCCAGCAGTGATACAGGGCGCTACCAGCCCCAGCATTTT.

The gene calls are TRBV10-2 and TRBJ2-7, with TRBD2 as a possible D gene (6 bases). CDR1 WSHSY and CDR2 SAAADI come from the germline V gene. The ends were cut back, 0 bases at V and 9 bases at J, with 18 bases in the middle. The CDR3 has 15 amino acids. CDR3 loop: CASSESGTLPKGQYF. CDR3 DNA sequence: TGCGCCAGCAGTGAGTCCGGGACTCTACCGAAGGGGCAGTACTTC.

The CDR3 DNA sequence: TGTGCCAGCTCACCGGACAGGGGTATAGCAGAGACCCAGTACTTC. Its translation: CASSPDRGIAETQYF. V is TRBV18 and J is TRBJ2-5; TRBD1 matches 9 bases. The CDR3 covers 15 residues. Germline assignment: CDR1 KGHSH and CDR2 LQKENI. V lost 3 bases to trimming and J lost 4 bases; unmatched junction nucleotides: 6.

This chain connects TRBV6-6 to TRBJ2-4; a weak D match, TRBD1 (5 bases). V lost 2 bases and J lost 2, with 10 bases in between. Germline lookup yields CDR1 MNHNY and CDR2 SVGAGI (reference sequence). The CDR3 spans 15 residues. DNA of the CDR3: TGTGCCAGCAGTTACCAGGGCGAGACCAAAAACATTCAGTACTTC. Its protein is CASSYQGETKNIQYF.

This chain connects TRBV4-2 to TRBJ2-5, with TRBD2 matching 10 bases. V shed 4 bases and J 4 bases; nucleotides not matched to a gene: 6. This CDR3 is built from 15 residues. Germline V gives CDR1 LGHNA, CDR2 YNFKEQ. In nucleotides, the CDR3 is TGTGCCAGCAGCCGTACTAGCGGGGAGGGAGAGACCCAGTACTTC. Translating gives CASSRTSGEGETQYF.

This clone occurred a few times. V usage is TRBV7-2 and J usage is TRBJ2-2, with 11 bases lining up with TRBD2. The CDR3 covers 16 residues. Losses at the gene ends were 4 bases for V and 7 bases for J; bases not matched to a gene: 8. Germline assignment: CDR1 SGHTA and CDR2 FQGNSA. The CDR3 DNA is TGTGCCAGCAGCTCCCTTAGCGGGAGGGTCGTCGGGGAGCTGTTTTTT. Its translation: CASSSLSGRVVGELFF.

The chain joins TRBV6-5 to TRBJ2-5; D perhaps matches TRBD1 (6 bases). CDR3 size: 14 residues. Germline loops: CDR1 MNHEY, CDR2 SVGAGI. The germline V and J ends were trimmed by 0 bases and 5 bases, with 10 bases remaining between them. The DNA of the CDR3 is TGTGCCAGCAGTTACTCGACAGGCCGGGAGACCCAGTACTTC. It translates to CASSYSTGRETQYF.

CDR3 in DNA: TGTGCCACCAGCAGAGCAGGTTCACCCCTCCACTTT. Protein sequence: CATSRAGSPLHF. The V call is TRBV15, the J call TRBJ1-6; no definite D call. CDR3 size: 12 residues. Germline V CDR1 and CDR2: LNHNV, YYDKDF (reference sequence). V was trimmed by 1 base and J by 9 bases, leaving 4 bases between them.

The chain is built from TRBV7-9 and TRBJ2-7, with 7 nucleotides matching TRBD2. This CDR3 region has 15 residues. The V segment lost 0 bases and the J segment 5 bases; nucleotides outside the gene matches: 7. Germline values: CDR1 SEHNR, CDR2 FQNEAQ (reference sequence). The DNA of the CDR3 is TGTGCCAGCAGCTTAGCCCTTAGGGCGGGAGACGAGCAGTACTTC. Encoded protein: CASSLALRAGDEQYF.

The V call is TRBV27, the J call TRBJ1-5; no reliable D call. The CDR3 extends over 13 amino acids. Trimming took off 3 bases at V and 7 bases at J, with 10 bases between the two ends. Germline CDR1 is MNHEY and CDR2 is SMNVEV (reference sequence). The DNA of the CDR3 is TGTGCCAGCAGTTTCCAATTGTCCCAGCCCCAGCATTTT. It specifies CASSFQLSQPQHF.

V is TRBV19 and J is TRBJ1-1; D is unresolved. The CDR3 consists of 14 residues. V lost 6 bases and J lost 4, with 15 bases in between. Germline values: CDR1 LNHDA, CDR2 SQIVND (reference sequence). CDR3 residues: CASSLGTRSTEAFF. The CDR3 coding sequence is TGTGCCAGTAGCCTGGGTACTCGGAGCACTGAAGCTTTCTTT.

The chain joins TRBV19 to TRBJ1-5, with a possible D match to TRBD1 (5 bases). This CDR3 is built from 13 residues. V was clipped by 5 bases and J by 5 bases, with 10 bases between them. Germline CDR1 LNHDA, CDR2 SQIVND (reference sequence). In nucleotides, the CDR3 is TGTGCCAGTAGTGGGGGGAGTTATCAGCCCCAGCATTTT. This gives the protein CASSGGSYQPQHF.

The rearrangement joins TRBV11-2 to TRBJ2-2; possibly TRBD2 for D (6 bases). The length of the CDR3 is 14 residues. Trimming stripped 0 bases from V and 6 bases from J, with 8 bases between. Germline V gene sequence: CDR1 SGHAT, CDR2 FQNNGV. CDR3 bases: TGTGCCAGCAGCTTAGAGACTAGGTCCGGGGAGCTGTTTTTT. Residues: CASSLETRSGELFF.